The present T cell receptor beta chain was sequenced within a study of CD8 T cells in ankylosing spondylitis. This clonotype has just a few counts. Its antigen remains unknown. TCRdb called the 5' RACE reads again in MiXCR, with one record for every CDR3 protein. The data contain some 340,000 distinct CDR3 sequences, roughly 15% of them seen just once; the ten biggest clones take up approximately 1.1%. Study-wide findings and caveats: Blood from ankylosing spondylitis patients appeared to carry a characteristic roughly 8-variant TCR beta motif.

CDR1 DFQATT and CDR2 SNEGSKA come from the germline V gene (reference sequence). V was pared by 7 bases and J by 4 bases, with 16 bases between. CDR3 size: 13 residues. The receptor's source is a male donor with ankylosing spondylitis or in good health (not recorded which). Input material: blood, either unsorted or a sorted T cell fraction (not recorded which). The chain combines TRBV20-1 with TRBJ2-5, with D tentatively TRBD2 (7 bases). CDR3 nucleotide sequence: TGCAGTGTCGCGAGGGGGGGAGTAGAGACCCAGTACTTC. Translated: CSVARGGVETQYF.